Listed below are T cell receptor beta chains from one sample, sequenced in a study of T cell repertoires in cytomegalovirus infection. The antigens for these receptors are not known. TCRdb passed the reads through MiXCR, listing each CDR3 protein once. The sample records some 800,000 distinct CDR3 sequences, 30% to 35% being singletons. The sequences come from cultured CD8+ T cells from PBMCs, collected from culture after CMV antigen stimulation. Receptor source: a human donor in good health (CMV status not recorded). Some clones in this sample may be carry-over from other donors' samples. The CDR3 runs from the conserved cysteine through the conserved F or W. D genes are given only for firm matches. Clone size is stated in some rows and not others, as once, few, many or a class when expanded.

v_call	clone_size	j_call	d_call	cdr3_nt	cdr3_aa
TRBV4-2	.	TRBJ2-7	.	TGTGCCAGCAGCCAAGATTTCGGGACGGTCTCCTACGAGCAGTACTTC	CASSQDFGTVSYEQYF
TRBV12-3/TRBV12-4	many	TRBJ2-2	TRBD1	TGTGCCAGCAGTTCCGGACAGGGGGCGGTCGGGGAGCTGTTTTTT	CASSSGQGAVGELFF
TRBV13	.	TRBJ1-4	.	TGTGCCAGCAGCTTAGGTCCGAGGAAGGTTGAAAAACTGTTTTTT	CASSLGPRKVEKLFF
TRBV9	.	TRBJ1-3	TRBD1	TGTGCCAGCAGCCCGAGCCGGGACAGGATCTCTGGAAACACCATATATTTT	CASSPSRDRISGNTIYF
TRBV27	.	TRBJ2-1	.	TGTGCCAGCAGTTTGGGGATAGCGCCCTACAATGAGCAGTTCTTC	CASSLGIAPYNEQFF
TRBV12-3/TRBV12-4	.	TRBJ2-3	.	TGTGCCAGCAGTCCTACTGTAGCTCCCTCTAGCACAGATACGCAGTATTTT	CASSPTVAPSSTDTQYF
TRBV4-3	few	TRBJ1-2	.	TGCGCCAGCAGCCAAGATCTTCGACCCCTCGACTACACCTTC	CASSQDLRPLDYTF
TRBV12-3/TRBV12-4	.	TRBJ1-1	.	TGTGCCAGCAGTTTGTGGGACAATTTGAACACTGAAGCTTTCTTT	CASSLWDNLNTEAFF
TRBV7-3	.	TRBJ2-1	TRBD1	TGTGCCAGCAGCCTCCCTACAGGGGTCAATGAGCAGTTCTTC	CASSLPTGVNEQFF
TRBV7-6	.	TRBJ2-7	.	TGTGCCAGCAGCTTAGAGGGTTTGGGGACGGGCTACGAGCAGTACTTC	CASSLEGLGTGYEQYF
TRBV19	.	TRBJ1-5	.	TGTGCCAGTAGTATAGTAACGGCAGATTATCAGCCCCAGCATTTT	CASSIVTADYQPQHF
TRBV2	few	TRBJ2-1	.	TGTGCCAGCAGTGAAGGGGGGAGGAATGAGCAGTTCTTC	CASSEGGRNEQFF
TRBV27	few	TRBJ2-1	TRBD1	TGTGCCAGCAGTGGGGACAGACTAAATGAGCAGTTCTTC	CASSGDRLNEQFF
TRBV6-5	few	TRBJ1-5	.	TGTGCCAGCAGTTACTCGACCGATCAGCCCCAGCATTTT	CASSYSTDQPQHF
TRBV7-6	few	TRBJ1-2	.	TGTGCCAGCAGCTTAGCGGCGAGCTATACTACTGGCTACACCTTC	CASSLAASYTTGYTF
TRBV7-9	many	TRBJ2-5	.	TGTGCCAGCAGCTACGCCGACTCGGGCCCACAAGAGACCCAGTACTTC	CASSYADSGPQETQYF
TRBV6-5	.	TRBJ1-2	.	TGTGCCAGCAGTTCCTGGGGGGTGGGAGGGAGAGAGGCTAACTATGGCTACACCTTC	CASSSWGVGGREANYGYTF
TRBV6-5	.	TRBJ2-3	.	TGTGCCAACAGCAACCCCAGGGGCCCGACGCTTCTAAGCACAGATACGCAGTATTTT	CANSNPRGPTLLSTDTQYF
TRBV6-5	.	TRBJ2-3	.	TGTGCCAGCACTAGTCCTACAGATACGCAGTATTTT	CASTSPTDTQYF
TRBV27	few	TRBJ2-1	.	TGTGCCAGCAGACAGGGCGCTGAGCAGTTCTTC	CASRQGAEQFF
TRBV27	.	TRBJ1-5	.	TGTGCCAGCAGCGACATTAGCAATCAGCCCCAGCATTTT	CASSDISNQPQHF
TRBV19	many	TRBJ2-1	TRBD1	TGTGCCAGTAGTATAGATGACAGGGTAAATGAGCAGTTCTTC	CASSIDDRVNEQFF
TRBV20-1	once	TRBJ2-5	TRBD2	TGCAGTGCTAGGTCCGCTAGCGGGGGCCAAGAGACCCAGTACTTC	CSARSASGGQETQYF
TRBV7-9	.	TRBJ2-7	.	TGTGCCAGCAGCCCACAGGGTAAAGGCGAGCAGTACTTC	CASSPQGKGEQYF
TRBV2	.	TRBJ1-5	.	TGTGCCAGCCGAAACGTTAGGGGCAATCAGCCCCAGCATTTT	CASRNVRGNQPQHF
TRBV4-1	.	TRBJ1-1	.	TGCGCCAGCAGCTCCGACCTTTACCAGAGTAACATCGGCACTGAAGCTTTCTTT	CASSSDLYQSNIGTEAFF
TRBV7-9	.	TRBJ1-5	.	TGTGCCAGCAGCGAAACGGGGGTCCCTCAGCCCCAGCATTTT	CASSETGVPQPQHF
TRBV10-3	few	TRBJ1-3	.	TGTGCCATCAGTGACGAGGGCACCTCTGTGGACACCATATATTTT	CAISDEGTSVDTIYF
TRBV7-8	few	TRBJ1-5	.	TGTGCCAGCAGCTTAGCCGGGACTGGATTCGCAGCCGGGCGCAATCAGCCCCAGCATTTT	CASSLAGTGFAAGRNQPQHF
TRBV19	few	TRBJ2-2	.	TGTGCCAGTAGTATAGAGGGGACGACGGGGGAGCTGTTTTTT	CASSIEGTTGELFF
TRBV12-3/TRBV12-4	few	TRBJ1-1	.	TGTGCCAGCAGTTTAAAGTACAGGATGAACACTGAAGCTTTCTTT	CASSLKYRMNTEAFF
TRBV7-9	few	TRBJ2-1	TRBD1	TGTGCCAGCAGCTTAGGGACAGGGGGAATAAATGAGCAGTTCTTC	CASSLGTGGINEQFF
TRBV6-1	.	TRBJ2-3	TRBD2	TGTGCCAGCAGTGAACGGACTAGCGGGGTGGGTACAGATACGCAGTATTTT	CASSERTSGVGTDTQYF
TRBV19	.	TRBJ1-2	TRBD1	TGTGCCAGTCCCCAGGGGGCGAACTATGGCTACACCTTC	CASPQGANYGYTF
TRBV7-9	few	TRBJ2-6	TRBD1	TGTGCCAGCAGCCTACAGGGGGCGAGAGGGGCCAACGTCCTGACTTTC	CASSLQGARGANVLTF
TRBV19	.	TRBJ1-1	.	TGTGCCAGTAGTCCGAACTTCTTCACTGAAGCTTTCTTT	CASSPNFFTEAFF
TRBV25-1	few	TRBJ2-5	.	TGTGCCAGCAGTGAAACCGGACGGTCAGAGGAGACCCAGTACTTC	CASSETGRSEETQYF
TRBV18	.	TRBJ1-4	.	TGTGCCAGCTCACCAATGGCAGTTCCCCCAACTAATGAAAAACTGTTTTTT	CASSPMAVPPTNEKLFF
TRBV15	.	TRBJ1-2	.	TGTGCCACCAGCACGGGGAGGGTTCGTACTAACTATGGCTACACCTTC	CATSTGRVRTNYGYTF
TRBV6-1	.	TRBJ1-5	.	TGTGCCAGCAGTGAACCTCCCGTTAGGGGTAATCAGCCCCAGCATTTT	CASSEPPVRGNQPQHF
TRBV27	.	TRBJ1-1	TRBD1	TGTGCCAGCAGTTCACTACAGGGGGTAGGTACTGAAGCTTTCTTT	CASSSLQGVGTEAFF
TRBV4-1	.	TRBJ1-1	TRBD1	TGCGCCAGCAGCCAAGCTTTCCTCCGGGACAGGGGAACTGAAGCTTTCTTT	CASSQAFLRDRGTEAFF
TRBV7-4	.	TRBJ2-3	.	TGTGCCAGCAGCTTAGCCGCGGGGGCCCTTAGCACAGATACGCAGTATTTT	CASSLAAGALSTDTQYF
TRBV10-2	few	TRBJ1-2	.	TGCGCCAGCAGCCCGGGGTCGGATGGCTACACCTTC	CASSPGSDGYTF
TRBV6-6	few	TRBJ2-1	.	TGTGCCAGCAGTTTCTTCCCGGGTGAGCAGTTCTTC	CASSFFPGEQFF
TRBV4-1	few	TRBJ2-2	TRBD1	TGCGCCAGCAGCCAAGGGATGGGACAGGGAAGAACCGGGGAGCTGTTTTTT	CASSQGMGQGRTGELFF
TRBV7-9	many	TRBJ2-6	.	TGTGCCAGCAGCTTCCAGGGTTCTGGGGCCAACGTCCTGACTTTC	CASSFQGSGANVLTF
TRBV7-8	many	TRBJ2-7	.	TGTGCCAGCAGCGCAAAGAACTACGAGCAGTACTTC	CASSAKNYEQYF
TRBV7-3	.	TRBJ1-1	.	TGTGCCAGCAGCTTAACGGCAGCCGACAGTGAAGCTTTCTTT	CASSLTAADSEAFF
TRBV19	.	TRBJ2-7	.	TGTGCCAGTAGTATCCTCCCCGGGGCGAGGTACGAGCAGTACTTC	CASSILPGARYEQYF
TRBV27	.	TRBJ1-2	.	TGTGCCAGTTTTGGATTCCGGAGGGGCTACACCTTC	CASFGFRRGYTF
TRBV7-6	few	TRBJ2-7	.	TGTGCCAGCAGCTTAGCAGCAGGGTCCGAGCAGTACTTC	CASSLAAGSEQYF
TRBV7-9	many	TRBJ1-1	.	TGTGCCAGCAGCTCAAGACAGCCTGAAGCTTTCTTT	CASSSRQPEAFF
TRBV4-1	many	TRBJ1-2	TRBD1	TGCGCCAGCAGCCAAGGACCCGGGACAGGCTATGGCTACACCTTC	CASSQGPGTGYGYTF
TRBV27	.	TRBJ1-5	.	TGTGCCAGCAGTCTATTTTGGGGTCGTAATAGCAATCAGCCCCAGCATTTT	CASSLFWGRNSNQPQHF
TRBV7-6	many	TRBJ2-5	TRBD2	TGTGCCAGCAGCTTAGCTTGGCTAGCGGAAGAGACCCAGTACTTC	CASSLAWLAEETQYF
TRBV20-1	.	TRBJ2-7	TRBD2	TGCAGTGCTAGAGAAGTAGCGGGGCGGCCTGGGGAGCAGTACTTC	CSAREVAGRPGEQYF
TRBV5-1	.	TRBJ2-2	.	TGCGCCAGCAGCTCGACAGGGATAGGGACTATAACCGGGGAGCTGTTTTTT	CASSSTGIGTITGELFF
TRBV6-5	.	TRBJ1-2	.	TGTGCCAGCAAACCCGGTGTTAACTATGGCTACACCTTC	CASKPGVNYGYTF
TRBV6-5	many	TRBJ1-3	.	TGTGCCAGCAGTACGGACGGGCTCTCTGGAAACACCATATATTTT	CASSTDGLSGNTIYF